The source of this TCR beta chain is a study of T-cell memory formation after mild COVID-19. This clonotype was observed a handful of times. The length of the CDR3 is 13 residues. CDR1 and CDR2 (germline): LNHNV, YYDKDF (reference sequence). V was pared by 0 bases and J by 0 bases, with 2 bases between. TCRdb re-called the 5' RACE reads with MiXCR, one entry per CDR3 protein. Among fewer than 500,000 distinct CDR3 sequences listed, approximately 25% were seen once. This receptor was identified in an adult woman who had mild COVID-19 (a few samples of this study predate the infection). Cell type and time point are not known. The sequencing sample was made of PBMCs or a T cell subset sorted from them (not recorded which). The chain is built from TRBV15 and TRBJ1-1; D remains unclear. The CDR3 DNA reads as TGTGCCACCAGCAGAGATCTGAACACTGAAGCTTTCTTT. Its translation is CATSRDLNTEAFF.